This T cell receptor (beta chain) derives from a study of spatial heterogeneity in lung cancer. Study-wide background: Detected beta-chain sequences consistently exceeded alpha-chain sequences. In tumor regions, TCR transcript counts tracked strongly with a T cell module score from matched bulk RNA-seq. Broader study findings: For expanded intratumoral alpha and beta TCRs, counts tracked tumor mutation counts.

This CDR3 contains 14 residues. Germline V gene lookup returns CDR1 GTSNPN and CDR2 SVGIG (reference sequence). V was shortened by 2 bases and J by 7 bases, with 15 bases between the two germline ends. Many counts were recorded for this clonotype. Its antigen remains unidentified. Time point specified: sample taken at primary tumor resection. Single TCR cDNA molecules each had their own unique molecular identifier. TCRdb reprocessed the 5' RACE reads via MiXCR and lists one record per CDR3 protein. The sample includes fewer than 20,000 distinct CDR3 sequences, 5.5% to 6% of them seen just once. This receptor was taken from a female donor with early-stage non-small cell lung cancer. The source material was lung tumor tissue, sampled at surgery. V and J are TRBV30 and TRBJ2-1, with a possible D match to TRBD2 (5 bases). As DNA, the CDR3 is TGTGCCTGGAGTTTGCGACGGACGGGGAATGAGCAGTTCTTC. Translating gives CAWSLRRTGNEQFF.